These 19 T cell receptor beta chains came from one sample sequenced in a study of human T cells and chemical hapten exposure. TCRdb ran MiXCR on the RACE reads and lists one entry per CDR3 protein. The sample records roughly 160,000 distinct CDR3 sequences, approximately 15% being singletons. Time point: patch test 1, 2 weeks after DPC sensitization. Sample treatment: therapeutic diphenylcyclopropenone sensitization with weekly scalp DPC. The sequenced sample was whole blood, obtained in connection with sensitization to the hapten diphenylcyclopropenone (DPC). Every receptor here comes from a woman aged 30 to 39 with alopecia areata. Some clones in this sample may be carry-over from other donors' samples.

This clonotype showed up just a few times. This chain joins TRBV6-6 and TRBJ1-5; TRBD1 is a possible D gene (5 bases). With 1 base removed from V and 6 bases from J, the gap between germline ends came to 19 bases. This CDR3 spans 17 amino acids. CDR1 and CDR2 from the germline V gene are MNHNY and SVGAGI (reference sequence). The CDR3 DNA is TGTGCCAGCAGTTACTTGGTTTGGCAGGGATTGAGTCAGCCCCAGCATTTT. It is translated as CASSYLVWQGLSQPQHF.

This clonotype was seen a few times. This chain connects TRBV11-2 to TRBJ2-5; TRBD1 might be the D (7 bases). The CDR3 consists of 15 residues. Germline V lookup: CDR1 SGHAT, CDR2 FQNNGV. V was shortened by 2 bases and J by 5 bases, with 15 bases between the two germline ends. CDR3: CASSLNAAGGETQYF. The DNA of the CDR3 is TGTGCCAGCAGCTTAAACGCGGCAGGGGGGGAGACCCAGTACTTC.

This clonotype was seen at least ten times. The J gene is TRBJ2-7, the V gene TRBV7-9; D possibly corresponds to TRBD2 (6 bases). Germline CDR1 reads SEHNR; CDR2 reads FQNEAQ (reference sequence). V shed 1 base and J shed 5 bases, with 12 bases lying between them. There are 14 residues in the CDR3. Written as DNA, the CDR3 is TGTGCCAGCAGCTTAGGGGCTAGCGTTCACGAGCAGTACTTC. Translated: CASSLGASVHEQYF.

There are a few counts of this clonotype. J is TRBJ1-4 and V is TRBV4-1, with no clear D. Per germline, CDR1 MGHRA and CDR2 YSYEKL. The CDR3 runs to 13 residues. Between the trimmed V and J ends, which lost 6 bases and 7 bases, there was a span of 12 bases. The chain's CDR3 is CASRRPGSEKLFF. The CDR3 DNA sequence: TGCGCCAGCAGGCGCCCAGGCTCTGAAAAACTGTTTTTT.

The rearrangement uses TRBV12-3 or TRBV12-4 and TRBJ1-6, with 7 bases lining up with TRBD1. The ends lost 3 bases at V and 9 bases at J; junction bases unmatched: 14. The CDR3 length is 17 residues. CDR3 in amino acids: CASSFEGLQGDGSPLHF. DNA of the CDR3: TGTGCCAGCAGTTTTGAGGGGCTGCAGGGGGATGGTTCACCCCTCCACTTT.

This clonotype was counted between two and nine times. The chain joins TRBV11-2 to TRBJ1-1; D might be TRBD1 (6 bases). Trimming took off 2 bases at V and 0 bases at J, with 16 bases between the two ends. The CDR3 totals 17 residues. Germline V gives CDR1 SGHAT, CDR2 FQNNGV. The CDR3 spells CASSLSTGGDLNTEAFF. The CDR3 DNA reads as TGTGCCAGCAGCTTATCAACGGGGGGCGATTTGAACACTGAAGCTTTCTTT.

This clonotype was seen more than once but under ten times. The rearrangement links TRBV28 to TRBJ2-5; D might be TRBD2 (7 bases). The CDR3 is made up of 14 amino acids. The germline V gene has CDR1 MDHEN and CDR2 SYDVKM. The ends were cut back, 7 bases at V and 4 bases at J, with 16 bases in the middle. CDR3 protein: CASTSVGGGETQYF. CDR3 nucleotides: TGTGCCAGCACCTCAGTGGGAGGGGGAGAGACCCAGTACTTC. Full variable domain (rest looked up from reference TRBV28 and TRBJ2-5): DVKVTQSSRYLVKRTGEKVFLECVQDMDHENMFWYRQDPGLGLRLIYFSYDVKMKEKGDIPEGYSVSREKKERFSLILESASTNQTSMYLCASTSVGGGETQYFGPGTRLLVL.

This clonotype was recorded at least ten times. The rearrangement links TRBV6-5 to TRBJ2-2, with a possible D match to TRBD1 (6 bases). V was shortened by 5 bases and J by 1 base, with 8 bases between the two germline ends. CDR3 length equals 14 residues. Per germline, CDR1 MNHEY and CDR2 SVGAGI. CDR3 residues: CASSRGWNTGELFF. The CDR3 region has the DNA TGTGCCAGCAGTAGGGGGTGGAACACCGGGGAGCTGTTTTTT.

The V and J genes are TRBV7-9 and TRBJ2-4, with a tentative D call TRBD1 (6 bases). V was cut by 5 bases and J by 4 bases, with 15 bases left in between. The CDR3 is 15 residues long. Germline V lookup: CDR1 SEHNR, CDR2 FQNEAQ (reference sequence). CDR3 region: CASSALRTAKNIQYF. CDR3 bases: TGTGCCAGCAGCGCTCTACGGACAGCTAAAAACATTCAGTACTTC.

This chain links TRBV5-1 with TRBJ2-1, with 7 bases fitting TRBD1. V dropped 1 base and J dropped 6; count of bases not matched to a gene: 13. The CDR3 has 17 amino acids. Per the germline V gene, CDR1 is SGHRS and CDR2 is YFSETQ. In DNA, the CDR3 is TGCGCCAGCAGCTTGTGGTTACAGGGGCTAGGCGGCAATGAGCAGTTCTTC. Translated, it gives CASSLWLQGLGGNEQFF. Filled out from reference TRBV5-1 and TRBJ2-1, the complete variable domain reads KAGVTQTPRYLIKTRGQQVTLSCSPISGHRSVSWYQQTPGQGLQFLFEYFSETQRNKGNFPGRFSGRQFSNSRSEMNVSTLELGDSALYLCASSLWLQGLGGNEQFFGPGTRLTVL.

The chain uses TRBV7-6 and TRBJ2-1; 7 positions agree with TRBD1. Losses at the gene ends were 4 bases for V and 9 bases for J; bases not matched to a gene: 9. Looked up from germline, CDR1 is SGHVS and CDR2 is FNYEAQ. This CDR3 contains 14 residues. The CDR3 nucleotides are TGTGCCAGCAGCTCAGCGAACAGGGGCGGTGAGCAGTTCTTC. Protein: CASSSANRGGEQFF.

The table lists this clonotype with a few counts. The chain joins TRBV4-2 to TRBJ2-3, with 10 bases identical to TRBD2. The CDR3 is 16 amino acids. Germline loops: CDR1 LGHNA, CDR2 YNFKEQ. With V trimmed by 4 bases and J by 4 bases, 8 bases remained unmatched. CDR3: CASSPQRGGESDTQYF. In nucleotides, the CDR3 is TGTGCCAGCAGCCCCCAGCGGGGGGGCGAATCAGATACGCAGTATTTT.

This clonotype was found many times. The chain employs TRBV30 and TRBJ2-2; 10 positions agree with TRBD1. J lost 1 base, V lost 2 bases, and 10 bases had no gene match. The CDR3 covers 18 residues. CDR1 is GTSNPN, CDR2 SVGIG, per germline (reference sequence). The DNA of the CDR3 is TGTGCCTGGAGTAGTTGGGACAGGGGCCCTCGGAACACCGGGGAGCTGTTTTTT. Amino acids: CAWSSWDRGPRNTGELFF.

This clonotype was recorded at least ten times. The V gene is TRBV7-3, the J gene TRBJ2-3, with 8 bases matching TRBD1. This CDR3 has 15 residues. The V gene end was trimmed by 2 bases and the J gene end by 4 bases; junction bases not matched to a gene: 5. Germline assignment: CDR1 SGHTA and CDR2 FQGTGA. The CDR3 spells CASSLAGQGADTQYF. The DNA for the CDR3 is TGTGCCAGCAGCTTAGCAGGACAGGGTGCAGATACGCAGTATTTT.

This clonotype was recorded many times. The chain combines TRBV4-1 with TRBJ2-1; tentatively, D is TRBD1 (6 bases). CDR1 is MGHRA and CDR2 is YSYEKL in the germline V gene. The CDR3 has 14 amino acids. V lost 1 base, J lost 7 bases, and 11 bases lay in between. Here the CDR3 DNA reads TGCGCCAGCAGCCAAGTCCTAACAGGGAATGAGCAGTTCTTC. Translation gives CASSQVLTGNEQFF.

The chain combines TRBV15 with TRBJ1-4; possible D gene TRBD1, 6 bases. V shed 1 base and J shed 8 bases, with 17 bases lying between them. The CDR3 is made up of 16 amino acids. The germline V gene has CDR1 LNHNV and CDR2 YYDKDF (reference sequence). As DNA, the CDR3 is TGTGCCACCAGCAGAGGCCGGAAGGGGGAAGGGGAAAAACTGTTTTTT. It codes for CATSRGRKGEGEKLFF.

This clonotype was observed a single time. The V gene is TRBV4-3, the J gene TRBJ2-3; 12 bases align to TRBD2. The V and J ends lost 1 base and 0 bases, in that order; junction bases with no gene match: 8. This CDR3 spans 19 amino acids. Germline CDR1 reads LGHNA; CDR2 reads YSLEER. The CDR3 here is CASSQVLAGGTLSTDTQYF. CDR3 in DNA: TGCGCCAGCAGCCAAGTACTAGCGGGGGGAACTCTTAGCACAGATACGCAGTATTTT.

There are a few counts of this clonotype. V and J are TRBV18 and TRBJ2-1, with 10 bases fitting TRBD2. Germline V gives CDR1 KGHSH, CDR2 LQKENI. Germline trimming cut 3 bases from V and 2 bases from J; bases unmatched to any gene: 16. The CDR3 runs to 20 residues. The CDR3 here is CASSPSPQAGGPVPYNEQFF. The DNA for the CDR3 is TGTGCCAGCTCACCGAGCCCCCAAGCGGGAGGGCCCGTGCCCTACAATGAGCAGTTCTTC. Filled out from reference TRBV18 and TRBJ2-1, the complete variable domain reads NAGVMQNPRHLVRRRGQEARLRCSPMKGHSHVYWYRQLPEEGLKFMVYLQKENIIDESGMPKERFSAEFPKEGPSILRIQQVVRGDSAAYFCASSPSPQAGGPVPYNEQFFGPGTRLTVL.

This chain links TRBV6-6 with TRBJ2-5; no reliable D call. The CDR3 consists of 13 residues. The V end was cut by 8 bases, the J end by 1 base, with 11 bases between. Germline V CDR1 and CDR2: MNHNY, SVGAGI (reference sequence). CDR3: CASGPPVQETQYF. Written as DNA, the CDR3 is TGTGCCAGCGGACCCCCAGTCCAAGAGACCCAGTACTTC.